Listed below are T cell receptor beta chains from one sample, sequenced in a study of blood T cell repertoires in COVID-19. The table came from immunoSEQ multiplex PCR; TCRdb's copy has only in-frame clones and leaves some out. The sample yields roughly 200,000 clones, more than 65% seen once. Sequencing was carried out using peripheral blood. Receptors originate from a middle-aged man with active or convalescent COVID-19. CDR3s include the opening cysteine and the closing phenylalanine or tryptophan. Each record gives: J gene, V gene, clone size, D gene, CDR3 protein, CDR3 DNA. D genes are given only for firm matches. The size of a clone is reported for some rows only, either as once, few or many, or as a class for expanded clones.

TRBJ1-1 | TRBV30 | NA | TRBD1 | CAWDRQGDAEAFF | TGTGCCTGGGATAGACAGGGGGACGCTGAAGCTTTCTTT
TRBJ2-7 | TRBV5-4 | NA | NA | CASSPLQGGYEQYF | TGTGCCAGCAGCCCTTTACAGGGTGGCTACGAGCAGTACTTC
TRBJ2-1 | TRBV6-6 | once | TRBD2 | CASNHQRGGPNEQFF | TGTGCCAGCAACCACCAGCGGGGGGGCCCCAATGAGCAGTTCTTC
TRBJ1-2 | TRBV9 | NA | TRBD1 | CASSATGSYGYTF | TGTGCCAGCAGCGCGACAGGGAGCTATGGCTACACCTTC
TRBJ1-3 | TRBV2 | NA | NA | CASSLGNTIYF | TGTGCCAGCAGCCTCGGAAACACCATATATTTT
TRBJ2-1 | TRBV19 | NA | TRBD2 | CASTLSGLATNEQFF | TGTGCCAGTACCCTTTCAGGACTAGCTACCAATGAACAGTTCTTC
TRBJ2-7 | TRBV25-1 | once | NA | CASINPGTYEQYF | TGTGCCAGCATCAATCCAGGGACCTACGAGCAGTACTTC
TRBJ2-2 | TRBV7-9 | NA | TRBD1 | CASSLGTGGDTGELFF | TGTGCCAGCAGCTTGGGTACAGGGGGCGACACCGGGGAGCTGTTTTTT
TRBJ2-1 | TRBV13 | NA | TRBD2 | CASSSTSSGGAYEQFF | TGTGCCAGCAGCTCGACCTCTAGCGGGGGGGCCTATGAGCAGTTCTTC
TRBJ1-3 | TRBV18 | NA | NA | CASSLGKGAGNTIYF | TGTGCCAGCTCCCTCGGGAAGGGGGCTGGAAACACCATATATTTT
TRBJ2-2 | TRBV6-4 | NA | TRBD2 | CASSERGAPTGELFF | TGTGCCAGCAGTGAGCGGGGGGCCCCCACCGGGGAGCTGTTTTTT
TRBJ1-5 | TRBV4-1 | NA | NA | CASSQEQGYQPQHF | TGCGCCAGCAGCCAAGAGCAGGGTTATCAGCCCCAGCATTTT
TRBJ1-5 | TRBV19 | once | NA | CASSIEGQPQHF | TGTGCCAGTAGTATAGAGGGCCAGCCCCAGCATTTT
TRBJ2-2 | TRBV5-1 | NA | NA | CASSLAGLRGTGELFF | TGCGCCAGCAGCTTGGCCGGACTCAGGGGAACCGGGGAGCTGTTTTTT
TRBJ1-2 | TRBV6-4 | NA | NA | CASSPSWGNYGYTF | TGTGCCAGCAGTCCCTCGTGGGGCAACTATGGCTACACCTTC
TRBJ1-4 | TRBV11-2 | NA | NA | CASSFGRGHEKLFF | TGTGCCAGCAGCTTCGGGAGGGGCCATGAAAAACTGTTTTTT
TRBJ1-3 | TRBV18 | NA | NA | CASSPRWSGAGNTIYF | TGTGCCAGCTCACCACGGTGGTCAGGCGCTGGAAACACCATATATTTT
TRBJ1-5 | TRBV3-1/TRBV3-2 | few | NA | CASSPGGDGQPQHF | TGTGCCAGCAGCCCTGGGGGGGACGGTCAGCCCCAGCATTTT
TRBJ1-2 | TRBV15 | NA | TRBD1 | CATSRDGTDYGYTF | TGTGCCACCAGCAGAGATGGGACAGACTATGGCTACACCTTC
TRBJ2-1 | TRBV7-6 | once | TRBD1 | CASSLTGQGYSYNEQFF | TGTGCCAGCAGCTTAACTGGACAGGGCTACTCCTACAATGAGCAGTTCTTC
TRBJ2-3 | TRBV5-1 | once | NA | CASSLVSRGSTDTQYF | TGCGCCAGCAGCTTGGTTTCTCGGGGGAGCACAGATACGCAGTATTTT
TRBJ1-2 | TRBV6-1 | NA | NA | CASSERRGNYGYTF | TGTGCCAGCAGTGAACGGCGGGGGAACTATGGCTACACCTTC
TRBJ1-5 | TRBV24-1 | NA | NA | CATSEGFNQPQHF | TGTGCCACCTCCGAGGGCTTCAATCAGCCCCAGCATTTT
TRBJ2-5 | TRBV30 | NA | TRBD2 | CACIPGGPWGEETQYF | TGTGCCTGCATCCCGGGGGGTCCATGGGGAGAAGAGACCCAGTACTTC
TRBJ1-1 | TRBV29-1 | few | NA | CSVEDRRGGTEAFF | TGCAGCGTTGAAGATCGCAGGGGCGGCACTGAAGCTTTCTTT
TRBJ2-5 | TRBV9 | NA | TRBD2 | CASSVGTSGQETQYF | TGTGCCAGCAGCGTAGGGACTAGCGGACAAGAGACCCAGTACTTC
TRBJ2-1 | TRBV5-1 | NA | TRBD2 | CASSLARPGTSNYEQFF | TGCGCCAGCAGCTTGGCACGACCGGGGACTAGCAATTATGAGCAGTTCTTC
TRBJ1-6 | TRBV19 | NA | NA | CASRLTGSNSPLHF | TGTGCCAGTAGGTTGACGGGTTCCAATTCACCCCTCCACTTT
TRBJ2-1 | TRBV14 | NA | TRBD2 | CASSQPGLGHNEQFF | TGTGCCAGCAGCCAGCCGGGACTAGGCCACAATGAGCAGTTCTTC
TRBJ1-1 | TRBV5-1 | NA | NA | CASSLATHAIGVFF | TGCGCCAGCAGCTTGGCCACGCACGCCATTGGAGTTTTCTTT
TRBJ2-7 | TRBV7-8 | few | TRBD1 | CASSSGQVAGEQYF | TGTGCCAGCAGCTCGGGACAGGTAGCTGGCGAGCAGTACTTC
TRBJ1-1 | TRBV7-8 | NA | NA | CASSLWIGGAFF | TGTGCCAGCAGCCTGTGGATCGGGGGAGCTTTCTTT
TRBJ1-2 | TRBV6-5 | NA | NA | CASTTRRGDGYTF | TGTGCCAGCACCACCAGGCGGGGTGATGGCTACACCTTC
TRBJ2-5 | TRBV20-1 | NA | TRBD1 | CSATGEETQYF | TGCAGTGCAACAGGGGAAGAGACCCAGTACTTC
TRBJ2-7 | TRBV7-2 | NA | NA | CASSLASAQEQYF | TGTGCCAGCAGCTTAGCTAGCGCACAGGAGCAGTACTTC
TRBJ2-3 | TRBV12-2 | NA | NA | CASRLPKRGDTQYF | TGTGCAAGTCGCCTCCCCAAGCGTGGGGATACGCAGTATTTT
TRBJ1-5 | TRBV28 | NA | TRBD1 | CASSDRDRGRSQPQHF | TGTGCCAGCAGTGATCGGGACAGGGGGCGCAGTCAGCCCCAGCATTTT
TRBJ2-1 | TRBV9 | NA | NA | CASSVGLRNEQFF | TGTGCCAGCAGCGTGGGGCTACGCAATGAGCAGTTCTTC
TRBJ1-4 | TRBV28 | NA | TRBD1 | CASSLESGQVSEKLFF | TGTGCCAGCAGTTTAGAGTCAGGACAGGTTTCGGAAAAACTGTTTTTT
TRBJ2-2 | TRBV19 | many | NA | CASSIGGRGTGELFF | TGTGCCAGTAGTATTGGGGGCCGTGGCACCGGGGAGCTGTTTTTT
TRBJ2-7 | TRBV2 | NA | NA | CASSEVLAGNTEQYF | TGTGCCAGCAGTGAAGTGTTGGCAGGGAATACCGAGCAGTACTTC
TRBJ2-7 | TRBV28 | NA | NA | CASSSTWGGGSYEQYF | TGTGCCAGCAGTTCCACTTGGGGAGGGGGGTCCTACGAGCAGTACTTC
TRBJ2-7 | TRBV27 | NA | NA | CASSRPGQGYEQYF | TGTGCCAGCAGTCGACCGGGACAAGGTTACGAGCAGTACTTC
TRBJ2-2 | TRBV3-1/TRBV3-2 | NA | NA | CASSQESPLETDYTGELFF | TGTGCCAGCAGCCAAGAATCGCCCTTAGAGACAGACTACACCGGGGAGCTGTTTTTT
TRBJ1-4 | TRBV19 | few | TRBD1 | CASSRQGATNEKLFF | TGTGCCAGTAGTAGACAGGGCGCAACTAATGAAAAACTGTTTTTT
TRBJ2-7 | TRBV4-3 | few | NA | CASSEGAGQVYEQYF | TGCGCCAGCAGCGAAGGGGCGGGGCAGGTCTACGAGCAGTACTTC
TRBJ1-5 | TRBV12-3/TRBV12-4 | NA | NA | CASSFSGARAQHF | TGTGCCAGCAGTTTTTCAGGGGCACGGGCCCAGCATTTT
TRBJ2-7 | TRBV14 | NA | TRBD1 | CASSPTGQGNEQYF | TGTGCCAGCAGCCCTACGGGACAGGGGAACGAGCAGTACTTC
TRBJ1-6 | TRBV30 | NA | TRBD1 | CAWSVSRGFGPLHF | TGTGCCTGGAGTGTAAGCAGGGGGTTTGGGCCCCTCCACTTT
TRBJ1-1 | TRBV2 | many | NA | CASSEATLNTEAFF | TGTGCCAGCAGTGAGGCCACCTTAAACACTGAAGCTTTCTTT
TRBJ2-4 | TRBV3-1/TRBV3-2 | NA | NA | CASTISGAKNIQYF | TGTGCCAGCACCATATCAGGGGCCAAAAACATTCAGTACTTC
TRBJ2-2 | TRBV11-2 | NA | NA | CASSRPPAAANTGELFF | TGTGCCAGCAGCCGCCCGCCGGCGGCCGCGAACACCGGGGAGCTGTTTTTT
TRBJ1-1 | TRBV7-9 | NA | NA | CASSLSGRSEAFF | TGTGCCAGCAGCCTCAGCGGCAGAAGTGAAGCTTTCTTT
TRBJ1-4 | TRBV4-1 | NA | NA | CASSQATTNEKLFF | TGCGCCAGCAGCCAGGCAACAACTAATGAAAAACTGTTTTTT